This TCR beta chain was identified during a study of STAT5B mutations in CD4+ large granular lymphocyte leukemia. Findings and limits, study-wide: 8/27 top patient clones versus 2/35 control clones were TRBV06-family. Patient CD4-sorted repertoires looked more clonal than healthy CD4+ repertoires, even without putative leukemic clones.

A word on this clone: Its antigen is not known.

Trimming took 7 bases from V and 7 from J; bases not matched to a gene: 11. This CDR3 region has 15 residues. Germline values: CDR1 MDHEN, CDR2 SYDVKM. How the authors handled the data: A productive frequency of 2.59 x 10-5 was the lowest detectable. This table comes from immunoSEQ multiplex PCR, and its TCRdb copy is limited to in-frame clones, with some not included. Clonal size and the V and J genes are those of that table, whereas D and trimming came from the DNA. The sample has tens of thousands of clones, less than 85% seen once; the top ten hold 0.35%. This TCR came from a human donor in good health. This chain uses TRBV28 with TRBJ2-2, with 8 bases identical to TRBD2. The sequencing sample was made of CD4+ T cells from blood buffy coats. CDR3 bases: TGTGCCAGCACCCCCGGGGGGGCGACCGGCGGGGAGCTGTTTTTT. The encoded protein is CASTPGGATGGELFF.